Listed here is a single TCR beta chain. This sample is part of a study of blood T cell repertoires in COVID-19. The overall study: From the United States, Italy and Spain came samples of acute and convalescent COVID-19. PBMCs, B-cell-depleted T cells, or T cells were the source of the cDNA or gDNA that made up the material.

This CDR3 has 20 residues. The V segment lost 4 bases and the J segment 1 base; nucleotides outside the gene matches: 15. Germline loops: CDR1 MRHNA, CDR2 SNTAGT. As processed by the authors: Reference gene primer amplification gave estimated nucleated cell counts. Libraries were prepared by immunoSEQ multiplex PCR; TCRdb keeps only in-frame clonotypes and omits some of them. From that table come the V and J calls and clone size; the DNA was used to work out D and trimming. Of approximately 210,000 clones in the sample, approximately 91% were seen once. The receptor was derived from a man aged 40-50 years with acute or convalescent COVID-19. The rearrangement links TRBV6-4 to TRBJ2-3; TRBD2 agrees at 12 bases. Specimen: peripheral blood. The CDR3 here is CASSVYLAGGPFERTDTQYF. CDR3 nucleotide sequence: TGTGCCAGCAGTGTCTATCTAGCGGGGGGGCCCTTCGAACGCACAGATACGCAGTATTTT.